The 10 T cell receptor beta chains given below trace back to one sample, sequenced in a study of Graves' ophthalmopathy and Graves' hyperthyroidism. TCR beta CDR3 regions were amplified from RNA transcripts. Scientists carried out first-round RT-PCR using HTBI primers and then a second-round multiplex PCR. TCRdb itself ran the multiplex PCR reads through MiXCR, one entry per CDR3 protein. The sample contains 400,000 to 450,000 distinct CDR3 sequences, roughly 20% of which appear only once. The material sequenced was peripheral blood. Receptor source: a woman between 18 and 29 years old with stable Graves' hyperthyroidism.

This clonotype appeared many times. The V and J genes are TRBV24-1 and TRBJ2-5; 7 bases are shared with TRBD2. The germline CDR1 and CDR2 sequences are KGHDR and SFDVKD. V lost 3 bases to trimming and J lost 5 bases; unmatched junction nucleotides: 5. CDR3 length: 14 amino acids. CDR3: CATSDDWGGETQYF. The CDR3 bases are TGTGCCACCAGTGATGATTGGGGGGGGGAGACCCAGTACTTC.

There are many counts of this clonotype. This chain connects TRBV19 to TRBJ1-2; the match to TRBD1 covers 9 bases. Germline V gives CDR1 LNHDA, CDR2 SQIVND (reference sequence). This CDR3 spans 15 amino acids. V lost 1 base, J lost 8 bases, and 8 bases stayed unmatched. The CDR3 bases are TGTGCCAGTAGTATAGCTTCCGGGACAGGGTCCGGCTACACCTTC. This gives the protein CASSIASGTGSGYTF.

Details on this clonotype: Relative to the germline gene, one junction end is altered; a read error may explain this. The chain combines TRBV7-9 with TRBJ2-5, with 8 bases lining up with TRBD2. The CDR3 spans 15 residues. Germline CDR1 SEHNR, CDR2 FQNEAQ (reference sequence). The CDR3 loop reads CVSSSGAGGVETQYF. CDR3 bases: TGTGTCAGCAGCTCTGGGGCGGGAGGAGTAGAGACCCAGTACTTC. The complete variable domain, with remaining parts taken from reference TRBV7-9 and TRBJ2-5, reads DTGVSQNPRHKITKRGQNVTFRCDPISEHNRLYWYRQTLGQGPEFLTYFQNEAQLEKSRLLSDRFSAERPKGSFSTLEIQRTEQGDSAMYLCVSSSGAGGVETQYFGPGTRLLVL.

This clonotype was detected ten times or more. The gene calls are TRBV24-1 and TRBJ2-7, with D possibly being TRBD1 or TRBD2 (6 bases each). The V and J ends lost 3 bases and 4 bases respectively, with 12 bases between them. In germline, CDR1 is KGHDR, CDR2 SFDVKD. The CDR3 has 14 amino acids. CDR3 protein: CATSDARGEYEQYF. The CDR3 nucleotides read TGTGCCACCAGTGATGCTAGGGGGGAGTACGAGCAGTACTTC.

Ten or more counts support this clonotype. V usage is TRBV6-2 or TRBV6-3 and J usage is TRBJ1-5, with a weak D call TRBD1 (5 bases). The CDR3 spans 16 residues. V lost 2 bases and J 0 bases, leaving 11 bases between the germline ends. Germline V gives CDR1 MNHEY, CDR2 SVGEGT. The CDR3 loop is CASSYQGSASNQPQHF. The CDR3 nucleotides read TGTGCCAGCAGTTACCAGGGCAGCGCTAGCAATCAGCCCCAGCATTTT.

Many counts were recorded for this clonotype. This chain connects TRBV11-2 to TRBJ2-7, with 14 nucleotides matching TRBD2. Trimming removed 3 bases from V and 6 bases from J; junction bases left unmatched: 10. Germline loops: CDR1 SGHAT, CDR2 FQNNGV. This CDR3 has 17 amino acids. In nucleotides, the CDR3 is TGTGCCAGCAGCTTCTCAGGGACTAGCGGGAGTAAAGGCGAGCAGTACTTC. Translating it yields CASSFSGTSGSKGEQYF.

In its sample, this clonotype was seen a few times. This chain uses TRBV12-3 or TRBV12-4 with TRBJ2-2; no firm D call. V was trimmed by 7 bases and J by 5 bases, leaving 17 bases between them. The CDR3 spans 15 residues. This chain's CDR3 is CASTSTITRTGELFF. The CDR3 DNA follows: TGTGCCAGCACCTCGACCATAACGAGGACCGGGGAGCTGTTTTTT.

The CDR3 DNA reads as TGTGCCATCAGATCAGGGGGCAATTCACCCCTCCACTTT. Protein sequence: CAIRSGGNSPLHF. The chain combines TRBV6-5 with TRBJ1-6; 8 bases match TRBD1. J gave up 7 bases and V 10 bases, and 6 bases lay outside the gene matches. The CDR3 length is 13 residues. Germline CDR1 reads MNHEY; CDR2 reads SVGAGI.

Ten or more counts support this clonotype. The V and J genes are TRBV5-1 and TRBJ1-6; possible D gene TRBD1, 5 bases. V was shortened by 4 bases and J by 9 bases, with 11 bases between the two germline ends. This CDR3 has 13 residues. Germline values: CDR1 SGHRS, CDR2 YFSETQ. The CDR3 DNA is TGCGCCAGCAGCCGGGACCTCAGTTCACCCCTCCACTTT. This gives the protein CASSRDLSSPLHF.

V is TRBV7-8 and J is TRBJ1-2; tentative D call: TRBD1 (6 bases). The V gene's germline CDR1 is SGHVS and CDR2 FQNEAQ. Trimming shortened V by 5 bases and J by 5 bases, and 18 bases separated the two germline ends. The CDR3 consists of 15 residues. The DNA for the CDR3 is TGTGCCAGCAGCCTAGAAGGACAGTCCAATTATGGCTACACCTTC. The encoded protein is CASSLEGQSNYGYTF.